A selection of T cell receptor beta chains follows, all from one sample in a study of blood T cell repertoires in COVID-19. TCRdb's table, derived via immunoSEQ multiplex PCR, lists solely in-frame clones and lacks some. Of around 700,000 clones listed, approximately 90% are singletons. Sequenced: peripheral blood. The receptor source for this set is a woman under 30 with acute or convalescent COVID-19. CDR3s include the opening cysteine and the closing phenylalanine or tryptophan. The order of the fields is clone size, D gene, V gene, J gene, CDR3 protein, CDR3 DNA. D genes are given only for firm matches. Clone size, where shown, is once, few, many, or a class for clones that have expanded.

clone_size: once
d_call: NA
v_call: TRBV2
j_call: TRBJ2-1
cdr3_aa: CASSGEVGEQFF
cdr3_nt: TGTGCCAGCAGTGGGGAGGTCGGTGAGCAGTTCTTC

clone_size: once
d_call: NA
v_call: TRBV11-2
j_call: TRBJ2-1
cdr3_aa: CASSLGQNNEQFF
cdr3_nt: TGTGCCAGCAGCTTAGGACAGAACAATGAGCAGTTCTTC

clone_size: NA
d_call: NA
v_call: TRBV4-3
j_call: TRBJ1-5
cdr3_aa: CASSTRVNNQPQHF
cdr3_nt: TGCGCCAGCAGCACGCGGGTCAACAATCAGCCCCAGCATTTT

clone_size: NA
d_call: NA
v_call: TRBV7-9
j_call: TRBJ2-7
cdr3_aa: CASSSAGNYEQYF
cdr3_nt: TGTGCCAGCAGCTCCGCCGGGAACTACGAGCAGTACTTC

clone_size: NA
d_call: TRBD1
v_call: TRBV30
j_call: TRBJ1-6
cdr3_aa: CAWTPGQGDSPLHF
cdr3_nt: TGTGCCTGGACCCCAGGACAGGGTGATTCACCCCTCCACTTT

clone_size: NA
d_call: TRBD2
v_call: TRBV10-3
j_call: TRBJ2-5
cdr3_aa: CATAGGAETQYF
cdr3_nt: TGTGCCACGGCGGGGGGAGCAGAGACCCAGTACTTC

clone_size: NA
d_call: TRBD2
v_call: TRBV2
j_call: TRBJ2-7
cdr3_aa: CASSEDGGSSYEQYF
cdr3_nt: TGTGCCAGCAGTGAGGACGGGGGGAGCTCCTACGAGCAGTACTTC

clone_size: NA
d_call: NA
v_call: TRBV4-1
j_call: TRBJ1-2
cdr3_aa: CASSRNRDIVYGYTF
cdr3_nt: TGCGCCAGCAGCCGGAACCGGGACATAGTATATGGCTACACCTTC

clone_size: NA
d_call: NA
v_call: TRBV7-2
j_call: TRBJ2-7
cdr3_aa: CASSRDPGWRYEQYF
cdr3_nt: TGTGCCAGCAGTCGAGACCCGGGGTGGAGGTACGAGCAGTACTTC

clone_size: NA
d_call: TRBD1
v_call: TRBV27
j_call: TRBJ1-1
cdr3_aa: CACRGTGGHTEAFF
cdr3_nt: TGTGCCTGCCGGGGGACAGGGGGCCACACTGAAGCTTTCTTT

clone_size: NA
d_call: TRBD1
v_call: TRBV19
j_call: TRBJ2-7
cdr3_aa: CASSKKTGGYEQYF
cdr3_nt: TGTGCCAGTAGTAAAAAGACAGGGGGATACGAGCAGTACTTC

clone_size: NA
d_call: TRBD1
v_call: TRBV23-1
j_call: TRBJ1-3
cdr3_aa: CASSHFPQGQEDGNTIYF
cdr3_nt: TGCGCCAGCAGTCACTTCCCCCAGGGACAGGAGGACGGAAACACCATATATTTT

clone_size: NA
d_call: NA
v_call: TRBV29-1
j_call: TRBJ2-1
cdr3_aa: CSVLAHEQFF
cdr3_nt: TGCAGCGTACTAGCCCATGAGCAGTTCTTC

clone_size: once
d_call: NA
v_call: TRBV27
j_call: TRBJ1-4
cdr3_aa: CASSFSATNEKLFF
cdr3_nt: TGTGCCAGCAGTTTCTCAGCAACTAATGAAAAACTGTTTTTT

clone_size: NA
d_call: NA
v_call: TRBV6-5
j_call: TRBJ1-2
cdr3_aa: CASSYSRVPYGYTF
cdr3_nt: TGTGCCAGCAGTTACTCCAGGGTTCCCTATGGCTACACCTTC

clone_size: NA
d_call: TRBD1
v_call: TRBV7-3
j_call: TRBJ1-5
cdr3_aa: CASSPGDRGPGQPQHF
cdr3_nt: TGTGCCAGCAGCCCGGGGGACAGGGGGCCGGGTCAGCCCCAGCATTTT

clone_size: NA
d_call: NA
v_call: TRBV10-3
j_call: TRBJ2-5
cdr3_aa: CAISQGQETQYF
cdr3_nt: TGTGCCATCAGTCAGGGACAAGAGACCCAGTACTTC

clone_size: NA
d_call: NA
v_call: TRBV4-1
j_call: TRBJ1-1
cdr3_aa: CASSQPQAGHTEAFF
cdr3_nt: TGCGCCAGCAGCCAACCTCAGGCGGGACACACTGAAGCTTTCTTT

clone_size: NA
d_call: TRBD2
v_call: TRBV5-1
j_call: TRBJ2-3
cdr3_aa: CASSITAGSTDTQYF
cdr3_nt: TGCGCCAGCAGCATAACAGCGGGGTCCACAGATACGCAGTATTTT

clone_size: NA
d_call: NA
v_call: TRBV6-1
j_call: TRBJ1-2
cdr3_aa: CASSEAQGFGYGYTF
cdr3_nt: TGTGCCAGCAGTGAAGCGCAGGGTTTCGGCTATGGCTACACCTTC

clone_size: once
d_call: TRBD1
v_call: TRBV29-1
j_call: TRBJ2-7
cdr3_aa: CSVEEATGVRSYEQYF
cdr3_nt: TGCAGCGTTGAAGAGGCGACAGGGGTCCGCTCCTACGAGCAGTACTTC

clone_size: once
d_call: TRBD2
v_call: TRBV30
j_call: TRBJ2-7
cdr3_aa: CAWSVSSGGPYEQYF
cdr3_nt: TGTGCCTGGAGTGTGTCCAGCGGGGGTCCCTACGAGCAGTACTTC

clone_size: NA
d_call: TRBD1
v_call: TRBV4-3
j_call: TRBJ1-6
cdr3_aa: CASSQRDRVSSYNSPLHF
cdr3_nt: TGCGCCAGCAGCCAAAGGGACAGGGTGAGCTCCTATAATTCACCCCTCCACTTT

clone_size: NA
d_call: TRBD1
v_call: TRBV2
j_call: TRBJ1-1
cdr3_aa: CAISGGWEEGTEAFF
cdr3_nt: TGTGCCATCTCAGGGGGCTGGGAGGAAGGCACTGAAGCTTTCTTT

clone_size: NA
d_call: NA
v_call: TRBV10-2
j_call: TRBJ1-3
cdr3_aa: CASGLYSGNTIYF
cdr3_nt: TGCGCCAGCGGACTTTATTCTGGAAACACCATATATTTT

clone_size: NA
d_call: TRBD1
v_call: TRBV19
j_call: TRBJ2-7
cdr3_aa: CASSLHRDSFYEQYF
cdr3_nt: TGTGCCAGTAGTCTTCACCGGGACAGTTTCTACGAGCAGTACTTC

clone_size: NA
d_call: NA
v_call: TRBV5-6
j_call: TRBJ1-3
cdr3_aa: CASSRYAGSGNTIYF
cdr3_nt: TGTGCCAGCAGCCGATATGCAGGTTCTGGAAACACCATATATTTT

clone_size: once
d_call: TRBD1
v_call: TRBV10-2
j_call: TRBJ1-2
cdr3_aa: CASSELPSDRGNYGYTF
cdr3_nt: TGCGCCAGCAGTGAGTTACCATCGGACAGGGGAAACTATGGCTACACCTTC

clone_size: few
d_call: TRBD1
v_call: TRBV13
j_call: TRBJ1-2
cdr3_aa: CASSASGTGPYYTF
cdr3_nt: TGTGCCAGCAGCGCCTCCGGGACAGGGCCTTACTACACCTTC

clone_size: NA
d_call: NA
v_call: TRBV11-2
j_call: TRBJ1-2
cdr3_aa: CASSFTQKGGYTF
cdr3_nt: TGTGCCAGCAGCTTCACACAAAAGGGGGGCTACACCTTC

clone_size: NA
d_call: TRBD1
v_call: TRBV5-6
j_call: TRBJ1-2
cdr3_aa: CASSLHRGTYGYTF
cdr3_nt: TGTGCCAGCAGCTTGCACAGGGGCACATATGGCTACACCTTC

clone_size: NA
d_call: NA
v_call: TRBV9
j_call: TRBJ1-2
cdr3_aa: CASSSLGHDRYGYTF
cdr3_nt: TGTGCCAGCAGCTCTCTAGGACACGATCGGTATGGCTACACCTTC

clone_size: NA
d_call: NA
v_call: TRBV11-2
j_call: TRBJ1-2
cdr3_aa: CASSSGLNVDGYTF
cdr3_nt: TGTGCCAGCAGCTCCGGACTGAATGTGGATGGCTACACCTTC

clone_size: NA
d_call: NA
v_call: TRBV2
j_call: TRBJ1-6
cdr3_aa: CASSDRGNSPLHF
cdr3_nt: TGTGCCAGCAGTGACAGAGGAAATTCACCCCTCCACTTT

clone_size: NA
d_call: TRBD1
v_call: TRBV24-1
j_call: TRBJ1-2
cdr3_aa: CATSDEDRGNYGYTF
cdr3_nt: TGTGCCACCAGTGATGAGGACAGGGGAAACTATGGCTACACCTTC

clone_size: NA
d_call: TRBD1
v_call: TRBV3-1/TRBV3-2
j_call: TRBJ2-7
cdr3_aa: CASSQVTGGAFEQYF
cdr3_nt: TGTGCCAGCAGCCAAGTCACAGGGGGTGCTTTCGAGCAGTACTTC

clone_size: NA
d_call: NA
v_call: TRBV5-5
j_call: TRBJ1-5
cdr3_aa: CASSLGRANNQPQHF
cdr3_nt: TGTGCCAGCAGCTTGGGGAGGGCTAACAATCAGCCCCAGCATTTT

clone_size: NA
d_call: NA
v_call: TRBV5-5
j_call: TRBJ1-1
cdr3_aa: CASSVQGLETEAFF
cdr3_nt: TGTGCCAGCAGCGTACAGGGTCTGGAAACTGAAGCTTTCTTT

clone_size: NA
d_call: TRBD1
v_call: TRBV7-2
j_call: TRBJ1-1
cdr3_aa: CASSLGAQGATEAFF
cdr3_nt: TGTGCCAGCAGCTTAGGGGCCCAGGGGGCCACTGAAGCTTTCTTT